Following are 16 T cell receptor beta chains from one sample sequenced in a study of blood T cell repertoires in COVID-19. TCRdb's copy holds only in-frame clones and misses some; the assay was immunoSEQ multiplex PCR. The table includes about 190,000 clones, about 88% detected once. Sequencing was done on a sample of PBMCs or T cells enriched from blood (not recorded which). The receptors derive from a woman between 25 and 40 years old who had recovered from COVID-19.

This chain links TRBV2 with TRBJ2-7, with 7 bases lining up with TRBD1. V trimming: 2 bases; J trimming: 5 bases; junction bases outside the gene matches: 6. This CDR3 region has 14 residues. Looked up from germline, CDR1 is SNHLY and CDR2 is FYNNEI. CDR3 bases: TGTGCCAGCAGTGAATGGGCAGGGGGTAACGAGCAGTACTTC. This sequence encodes CASSEWAGGNEQYF.

The genes are TRBV7-3 and TRBJ2-6, with 7 bases identical to TRBD1. V lost 2 bases, J lost 0 bases, and 1 base stayed unmatched. This CDR3 has 16 amino acids. Germline V gene data show CDR1 as SGHTA and CDR2 as FQGTGA. CDR3 residues: CASSLAGGSGANVLTF. In DNA, the CDR3 is TGTGCCAGCAGCTTAGCAGGGGGCTCTGGGGCCAACGTCCTGACTTTC.

The V call is TRBV9, the J call TRBJ1-1; D not resolved. V lost 4 bases and J lost 4, with 11 bases in between. There are 13 residues in the CDR3. Germline V gene data show CDR1 as SGDLS and CDR2 as YYNGEE. As DNA, the CDR3 is TGTGCCAGCAGCAGGGTTGGGAGCACTGAAGCTTTCTTT. Its translation: CASSRVGSTEAFF.

There are a few counts of this clone. The chain's CDR3 is CASSFQASGRGHPETQYF. CDR3 in DNA: TGTGCCAGCAGCTTTCAGGCTAGCGGGAGAGGGCATCCGGAGACCCAGTACTTC. This chain links TRBV5-8 with TRBJ2-5; TRBD2 matches at 10 bases. Germline V CDR1 and CDR2: SGHTS, YDEGEE. CDR3 length: 18 amino acids. With 2 bases clipped from V and 5 bases from J, the junction kept 15 bases outside the gene matches.

The J gene is TRBJ1-3, the V gene TRBV19; 7 positions match TRBD1. The germline gives CDR1 LNHDA, CDR2 SQIVND (reference sequence). The CDR3 runs 16 residues. The J segment lost 4 bases and the V segment lost 4 bases, leaving 10 bases of the junction unmatched. The CDR3 region is CASSSTGARSGNTIYF. Written as DNA, the CDR3 is TGTGCCAGTAGTAGCACAGGGGCAAGATCCGGAAACACCATATATTTT.

V and J are TRBV18 and TRBJ2-3; 8 nucleotides match TRBD2. Germline lookup yields CDR1 KGHSH and CDR2 LQKENI. V trimming: 0 bases; J trimming: 5 bases; junction bases outside the gene matches: 10. This CDR3 comprises 17 residues. CDR3 protein: CASSPPAGGPPGDTQYF. The CDR3 DNA reads TGTGCCAGCTCACCACCGGCGGGGGGCCCGCCCGGAGATACGCAGTATTTT. The whole variable domain, filled in from reference TRBV18 and TRBJ2-3, reads NAGVMQNPRHLVRRRGQEARLRCSPMKGHSHVYWYRQLPEEGLKFMVYLQKENIIDESGMPKERFSAEFPKEGPSILRIQQVVRGDSAAYFCASSPPAGGPPGDTQYFGPGTRLTVL.

The chain couples TRBV2 to TRBJ1-2, with D hard to call. V lost 6 bases and J 4 bases, leaving 6 bases between the germline ends. Germline CDR1 is SNHLY and CDR2 is FYNNEI. CDR3 length: 11 residues. The CDR3 DNA reads as TGTGCCAGCAGGACAACCTATGGCTACACCTTC. Translation gives CASRTTYGYTF. The full variable domain, completed using reference TRBV2 and TRBJ1-2, is EPEVTQTPSHQVTQMGQEVILRCVPISNHLYFYWYRQILGQKVEFLVSFYNNEISEKSEIFDDQFSVERPDGSNFTLKIRSTKLEDSAMYFCASRTTYGYTFGSGTRLTVV.

The chain is built from TRBV3-1 (or the pseudogene TRBV3-2) and TRBJ2-7; D is perhaps TRBD2 (5 bases). The CDR3 length is 15 residues. From germline, CDR1 is LGHDT and CDR2 YNNKEL (reference sequence). V dropped 6 bases and J dropped 2 bases, with 17 bases sitting between them. The CDR3 bases are TGTGCCAGCAGTTATGGTAAGCCGGGAACCTACGAGCAGTACTTC. Translating gives CASSYGKPGTYEQYF.

The chain carries TRBV27 and TRBJ1-5; maybe TRBD1 (6 bases). Between the trimmed V and J ends, which lost 5 bases and 1 base, there was a span of 15 bases. The CDR3 is 16 amino acids. Germline CDR1 and CDR2: MNHEY and SMNVEV (reference sequence). In DNA, the CDR3 is TGTGCCAGCAGTCGAAACAGGGAAGGGAGCAATCAGCCCCAGCATTTT. Its protein is CASSRNREGSNQPQHF.

The J gene is TRBJ2-7, the V gene TRBV24-1; 8 bases line up with TRBD1. The V and J ends lost 2 bases and 3 bases, in that order; junction bases with no gene match: 5. CDR3 size: 15 residues. The V gene's germline CDR1 is KGHDR and CDR2 SFDVKD. The DNA for the CDR3 is TGTGCCACCAGTGATTCGACAGGGGTCGACTACGAGCAGTACTTC. It yields the protein CATSDSTGVDYEQYF.

The rearrangement uses TRBV9 and TRBJ2-7; maybe TRBD1 (5 bases). Germline CDR1 is SGDLS and CDR2 is YYNGEE. V lost 4 bases, J lost 6 bases, and 20 bases lay in between. The CDR3 covers 15 residues. The CDR3 coding sequence is TGTGCCAGCAGCCCAGTATTGGGGCAGGGTGGCGAGCAGTACTTC. Residues: CASSPVLGQGGEQYF. The full variable domain, with the rest looked up from reference TRBV9 and TRBJ2-7, is DSGVTQTPKHLITATGQRVTLRCSPRSGDLSVYWYQQSLDQGLQFLIQYYNGEERAKGNILERFSAQQFPDLHSELNLSSLELGDSALYFCASSPVLGQGGEQYFGPGTRLTVT.

This sequence joins TRBV7-8 and TRBJ2-7, with 13 bases aligning to TRBD2. The CDR3 sequence is 15 residues long. V lost 5 bases, J lost 5 bases, and 6 bases stayed unmatched. Germline assignment: CDR1 SGHVS and CDR2 FQNEAQ. For the CDR3, the DNA is TGTGCCAGCAGCCCACTAGCGGGAGGGTCCCACGAGCAGTACTTC. Protein product: CASSPLAGGSHEQYF.

V and J are TRBV5-4 and TRBJ1-3, with a possible D match to TRBD1 (5 bases). The CDR3 has 15 amino acids. Germline V CDR1 and CDR2: SGHNT, YYREEE (reference sequence). V shed 2 bases and J shed 8 bases, with 17 bases lying between them. CDR3 sequence reads: CASSFNGGGADTIYF. The DNA for the CDR3 is TGTGCCAGCAGCTTTAATGGTGGAGGGGCAGACACCATATATTTT.

The chain couples TRBV7-8 to TRBJ1-2, with no clear D. V shed 5 bases and J shed 8 bases, with 9 bases lying between them. The CDR3 has 11 amino acids. Per the germline V gene, CDR1 is SGHVS and CDR2 is FQNEAQ. The CDR3 nucleotides read TGTGCCAGCAGCCTCAGAGGAGGCTACACCTTC. Translating it yields CASSLRGGYTF.

In this sample, this clone turned up once. V usage is TRBV21-1 and J usage is TRBJ2-5; the DNA was not used to check the table's D call, TRBD2. TRBV21-1 is noted as a pseudogene. The CDR3 runs to 12 residues. In DNA, the CDR3 is TGTGCCAGCAGCCCCGAAACCTATACCCAGTACTTC. Its translation is CASSPETYTQYF.

The chain joins TRBV6-5 to TRBJ1-3; 9 nucleotides line up with TRBD1. The CDR3 totals 15 residues. V gave up 4 bases and J gave up 4 bases; unmatched junction bases: 5. From germline, CDR1 is MNHEY and CDR2 SVGAGI. For the CDR3, the DNA is TGTGCCAGCAGTTTAAACAGGGGGCAAGGAAACACCATATATTTT. Its translation: CASSLNRGQGNTIYF.